The TCR beta chain under discussion was sequenced for a study of cytomegalovirus exposure and HLA in healthy donors. Study at large: Researchers found that roughly 81% of about 400 genotyped donors fell within the Caucasian-associated ancestry cluster. Study-level results: Researchers counted around 160 TCR beta chains as cytomegalovirus-associated. Using the classifier, cytomegalovirus status was reportedly diagnosed with high specificity and sensitivity. There were several of the most significant clusters that appeared linked to common viral pathogens in a later analysis.

The PCR made use of 60 Vbeta and 13 Jbeta primers. Some clones are missing from TCRdb's copy, which holds only in-frame ones; the method was immunoSEQ multiplex PCR. This table has under 200,000 clones, approximately 80% appearing once. About this clone: Antigen unknown.

Between the trimmed V and J ends, which lost 0 bases and 3 bases, there was a span of 3 bases. Germline V gene lookup returns CDR1 MNHEY and CDR2 SVGAGI. CDR3 size: 13 residues. V and J are TRBV6-5 and TRBJ1-5; D gene uncertain. The receptor was derived from a man younger than 35 in good health and CMV-seropositive. The sample was PBMCs. The CDR3 bases are TGTGCCAGCAGTTACTCGTACAATCAGCCCCAGCATTTT. It encodes CASSYSYNQPQHF.